These 15 T cell receptor beta chains were sequenced from one sample in a study of radiation and T cells in renal cell carcinoma. The protocol was immunoSEQ multiplex PCR, while the TCRdb copy is restricted to in-frame clones and leaves out a portion. The sample contains 150,000 or so clones, 88% of which appear only once. Described time point: baseline pretreatment blood. Treatment in this sample: 15 Gy SBRT to primary tumor, nephrectomy 4 weeks later. The specimen comprised blood, sampled from a patient whose treatment included radiotherapy and nephrectomy. The receptors stem from a woman aged 70-85 years with renal cell carcinoma.

The chain has TRBV5-1 and TRBJ1-1; TRBD1 agrees at 7 bases. V was pared by 0 bases and J by 1 base, with 12 bases of the junction left unmatched. This CDR3 has 18 amino acids. Germline CDR1 and CDR2: SGHRS and YFSETQ. The CDR3 bases are TGCGCCAGCAGCTTGGTCGCTGGTGACAGGGATCCGAACACTGAAGCTTTCTTT. Its protein is CASSLVAGDRDPNTEAFF.

Here the CDR3 reads CATSREDSWTSGPIQETQYF. The DNA for the CDR3 is TGTGCCACCAGCAGGGAAGATTCTTGGACTAGCGGCCCGATCCAAGAGACCCAGTACTTC. The V call is TRBV15, the J call TRBJ2-5; 10 nucleotides line up with TRBD2. This CDR3 is built from 20 residues. Germline CDR1 reads LNHNV; CDR2 reads YYDKDF (reference sequence). Trimming at V came to 3 bases and at J to 1 base, leaving 17 bases not matched to a gene. Filled out from reference TRBV15 and TRBJ2-5, the complete variable domain reads DAMVIQNPRYQVTQFGKPVTLSCSQTLNHNVMYWYQQKSSQAPKLLFHYYDKDFNNEADTPDNFQSRRPNTSFCFLDIRSPGLGDTAMYLCATSREDSWTSGPIQETQYFGPGTRLLVL.

This chain joins TRBV6-1 and TRBJ1-2; D is unclear. The CDR3 is 14 amino acids. The V and J ends lost 7 bases and 4 bases respectively, with 16 bases between them. Germline CDR1 and CDR2: MNHNS and SASEGT. Here the CDR3 DNA reads TGTGCCAGCATGATGGGAGGGTCTTTCTATGGCTACACCTTC. Protein sequence: CASMMGGSFYGYTF.

The chain joins TRBV13 to TRBJ2-3; 8 bases map to TRBD2. Trimming removed 6 bases from V and 0 bases from J; junction bases left unmatched: 5. CDR3 length equals 15 residues. CDR1 is PRHDT, CDR2 FYEKMQ, per germline (reference sequence). The CDR3 reads CASRIRGGSTDTQYF. CDR3 DNA: TGTGCCAGCAGGATACGGGGGGGTAGCACAGATACGCAGTATTTT.

The rearrangement joins TRBV27 to TRBJ2-2; D gene unclear. The CDR3 runs to 12 residues. Germline V gene lookup returns CDR1 MNHEY and CDR2 SMNVEV (reference sequence). Trimming pared 5 bases from V and 6 bases from J, leaving 7 bases between. DNA of the CDR3: TGTGCCAGCAGTCCTAACGCCGGGGAGCTGTTTTTT. Translating gives CASSPNAGELFF.

The chain combines TRBV28 with TRBJ2-7, with 7 positions matching TRBD2. J lost 6 bases, V lost 6 bases, and 11 bases had no gene match. Germline values: CDR1 MDHEN, CDR2 SYDVKM. This CDR3 is 14 amino acids long. The CDR3 spells CASRIAGESFEQYF. As DNA, the CDR3 is TGTGCCAGCAGGATTGCGGGGGAGTCTTTCGAGCAGTACTTC.

The V and J genes are TRBV7-6 and TRBJ1-5; TRBD1 agrees at 9 bases. The V and J ends lost 0 bases and 0 bases, in that order; junction bases with no gene match: 6. CDR1 and CDR2 (germline): SGHVS, FNYEAQ. The CDR3 extends over 18 amino acids. In nucleotides, the CDR3 is TGTGCCAGCAGCTTAGCGCAGGGGACAGGGTATAGCAATCAGCCCCAGCATTTT. Translation: CASSLAQGTGYSNQPQHF. Using reference TRBV7-6 and TRBJ1-5 for the parts outside the CDR3, the full variable domain is GAGVSQSPRYKVTKRGQDVALRCDPISGHVSLYWYRQALGQGPEFLTYFNYEAQQDKSGLPNDRFSAERPEGSISTLTIQRTEQRDSAMYRCASSLAQGTGYSNQPQHFGDGTRLSIL.

The V call is TRBV5-4, the J call TRBJ2-2; D is possibly TRBD1 (5 bases). CDR3 length equals 16 residues. Trimming pared 0 bases from V and 4 bases from J, leaving 13 bases between. CDR1 is SGHNT, CDR2 YYREEE, per germline (reference sequence). The CDR3 DNA sequence: TGTGCCAGCAGCTTGGGCAGGGCCCCGGGCACCGGGGAGCTGTTTTTT. Protein product: CASSLGRAPGTGELFF.

Only one count was recorded for this clone. The chain employs TRBV9 and TRBJ2-2; no clear D. Germline V gene lookup returns CDR1 SGDLS and CDR2 YYNGEE. The CDR3 contains 12 residues. V lost 2 bases, J lost 10 bases, and 9 bases lay in between. The CDR3 spells CASSVGWEELFF. CDR3 nucleotides: TGTGCCAGCAGCGTTGGCTGGGAGGAGCTGTTTTTT.

This clone was picked up one time. V gene TRBV5-4 combines with J gene TRBJ1-2, with D maybe TRBD1 (6 bases). This CDR3 spans 12 amino acids. Per germline, CDR1 SGHNT and CDR2 YYREEE (reference sequence). Trimming took 0 bases from V and 10 from J, leaving 10 bases between them. Here the CDR3 reads CASSLDREVYTF. The CDR3 DNA is TGTGCCAGCAGCTTGGACAGGGAGGTCTACACCTTC.

This clone was detected only a few times. The chain uses TRBV6-1 and TRBJ1-5; perhaps TRBD1 as D (5 bases). The germline gives CDR1 MNHNS, CDR2 SASEGT. The CDR3 is 13 residues long. V shed 6 bases and J shed 5 bases, with 11 bases lying between them. CDR3 in DNA: TGTGCCAGCAGAGCAGGGTTCGATCAGCCCCAGCATTTT. Amino acid sequence: CASRAGFDQPQHF.

The chain links TRBV28 to TRBJ1-3, with TRBD1 identical over 7 bases. V lost 6 bases and J lost 4; bases outside the gene matches: 9. Germline V gene data show CDR1 as MDHEN and CDR2 as SYDVKM. The length of the CDR3 is 15 residues. CDR3 residues: CASSPRQGGGNTIYF. DNA of the CDR3: TGTGCCAGCAGCCCCAGACAGGGAGGAGGAAACACCATATATTTT.

The V call is TRBV9, the J call TRBJ2-5; maybe TRBD2 (5 bases). The CDR3 sequence is 16 residues long. Looked up from germline, CDR1 is SGDLS and CDR2 is YYNGEE. V lost 0 bases and J lost 5, with 17 bases in between. The CDR3 sequence is CASSVGLGPRGETQYF. In nucleotides, the CDR3 is TGTGCCAGCAGCGTAGGTTTAGGACCACGCGGGGAGACCCAGTACTTC.

This clone was seen just once. V usage is TRBV7-2 and J usage is TRBJ2-3; possibly TRBD2 for D (5 bases). This CDR3 has 16 amino acids. The ends were cut back, 1 base at V and 5 bases at J, with 16 bases in the middle. Per the germline V gene, CDR1 is SGHTA and CDR2 is FQGNSA. The CDR3, as DNA: TGTGCCAGCAGCTTAGGTAGGACCCGCCGGGGAGATACGCAGTATTTT. As protein: CASSLGRTRRGDTQYF.

This clone has only one observation. V is TRBV28 and J is TRBJ2-1, with D possibly matching TRBD2 (6 bases). The CDR3 length is 12 residues. The germline CDR1 and CDR2 sequences are MDHEN and SYDVKM. Trimming removed 3 bases from V and 10 bases from J, with 10 bases in between. DNA for the CDR3: TGTGCCAGCAGTTTTCGGGGACTGGAGCAGTTCTTC. It yields the protein CASSFRGLEQFF.